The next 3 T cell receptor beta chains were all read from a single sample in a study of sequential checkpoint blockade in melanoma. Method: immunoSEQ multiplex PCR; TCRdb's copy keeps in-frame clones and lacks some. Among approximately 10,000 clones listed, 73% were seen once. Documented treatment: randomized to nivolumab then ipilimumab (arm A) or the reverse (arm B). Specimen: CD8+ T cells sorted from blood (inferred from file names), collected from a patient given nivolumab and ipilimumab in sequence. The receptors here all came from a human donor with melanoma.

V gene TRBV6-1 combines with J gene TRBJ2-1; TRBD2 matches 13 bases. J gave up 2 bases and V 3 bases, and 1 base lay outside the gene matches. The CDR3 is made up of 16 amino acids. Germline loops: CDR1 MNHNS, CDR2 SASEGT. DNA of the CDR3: TGTGCCAGCAGTGACACTAGCGGGGGGGCCTACAATGAGCAGTTCTTC. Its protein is CASSDTSGGAYNEQFF.

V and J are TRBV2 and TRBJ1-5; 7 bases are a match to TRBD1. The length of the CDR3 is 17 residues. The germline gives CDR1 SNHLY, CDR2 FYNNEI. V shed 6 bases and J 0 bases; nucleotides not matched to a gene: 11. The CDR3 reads CASSVPGQLYSNQPQHF. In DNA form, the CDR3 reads TGTGCCAGCAGCGTCCCGGGACAGCTTTATAGCAATCAGCCCCAGCATTTT.

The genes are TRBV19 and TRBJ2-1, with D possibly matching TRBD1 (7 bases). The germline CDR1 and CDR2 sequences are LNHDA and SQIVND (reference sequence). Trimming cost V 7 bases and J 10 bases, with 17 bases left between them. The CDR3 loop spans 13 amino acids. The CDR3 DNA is TGTGCCAGTACAGGGGGGCTCTCGATGGAGCAGTTCTTC. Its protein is CASTGGLSMEQFF.